The clone carrying this T cell receptor beta chain has ten or more counts. This specimen belongs to a study of T cells in Graves' hyperthyroidism and ophthalmopathy. This CDR3 region has 20 residues. CDR1 is SGHTA, CDR2 FQGTGA, per germline. The ends lost 5 bases at V and 4 bases at J; junction bases unmatched: 21. RNA transcripts gave rise to amplified TCR beta CDR3 regions. An initial round of RT-PCR targeting the TCR CDR3 relied on the HTBI primer set. TCRdb re-called the multiplex PCR reads with MiXCR, one entry per CDR3 protein. Found here are 200,000 to 300,000 distinct CDR3 sequences, 24% of them singletons; the top ten hold approximately 35%.

V is TRBV7-3 and J is TRBJ2-7, with TRBD1 matching over 12 bases. The source of this sequence is a woman aged 40 to 50 with Graves' ophthalmopathy. The sequenced sample was blood. The CDR3 loop is CASSRRDRGLGDTEGYEQYF. CDR3 DNA sequence: TGTGCCAGCAGCAGGCGGGACAGGGGGCTGGGCGACACCGAGGGGTACGAGCAGTACTTC. Filled out from reference TRBV7-3 and TRBJ2-7, the complete variable domain reads GAGVSQTPSNKVTEKGKYVELRCDPISGHTALYWYRQSLGQGPEFLIYFQGTGAADDSGLPNDRFFAVRPEGSVSTLKIQRTERGDSAVYLCASSRRDRGLGDTEGYEQYFGPGTRLTVT.